The T cell receptor (beta chain) described here comes from a study of blood T cell repertoires in COVID-19 (TCRdb year 2020). Regarding the research as a whole: Samples covering the acute and convalescent phases of COVID-19 were provided by collaborators in the United States, Italy and Spain. The prospective study material was composed of cDNA or gDNA derived from T cells, B-cell-depleted T cells, or PBMCs. The repertoires were released in a freely available public database meant as a resource for research on the immune response to SARS-CoV-2. Sample metadata almost always included a de-identified subject ID, COVID-19 status, age in years and sex. HLA class I and class II types, where available, came from metadata supplied by the sample provider rather than from assay-based typing. The samples were drawn from the first 160 participants of the ongoing ImmuneRACE study and from some 1,300 subjects provided by 6 global collaborators. Deeply sampled blood TCRbeta repertoires from subjects exposed to, actively infected with, or recovered from COVID-19 were included in the dataset. The investigation overall reported the following: How much clinical and demographic metadata was included differed by source and by participant, and the metadata was provided uncurated.

Regarding this clone: Its antigen is still unknown. No base-level quality is on record; no much larger clone is a single base apart.

TCRbeta CDR3 regions were amplified from genomic DNA using the immunoSEQ Assay, a bias-controlled multiplex PCR. The original methods were these. Within the assay, amplification of reference gene primers was used to estimate how many nucleated cells each sample contained. Sequence reads were collapsed and filtered to measure the absolute abundance of every unique TCRbeta CDR3 rearrangement. For each sample, productive Simpson clonality was calculated by taking the square root of Simpson's diversity index across productive rearrangements. This immuneACCESS table, as held by TCRdb, lists in-frame sequences with V and J called but not all clones. Of the missing ones, under half trace to an unresolved V gene in checked studies; the others have no known cause. V and J calls and clone size are copied from that table; D and trimming were computed from the DNA. Counted in this sample were about 330,000 clones; approximately 88% of them appeared once. The ten most abundant clones make up less than 6.5% of the sample.

From its cysteine to its phenylalanine, the CDR3 spans 14 amino acids. The kept DNA is CDR3 alone, 42 bases in frame from the first base. V is pared back by 4 bases and J by 5 bases, with 12 bases lying between the germline termini. Based on the germline V gene (reference sequence), the CDR1 and CDR2 sequences are SEHNR and FQNEAQ. In the prospective study, participants were roughly 18 to 100 years old, resided in approximately 22 geographic areas of the United States, and were enrolled through a virtual design. To assign participants to cohorts, the prospective study relied on clinical history that participants themselves reported in a screening survey and a study questionnaire. For ImmuneRACE Cohort 3, a participant was defined as recovered based on two consecutive negative NP/OP PCR tests, clearance by a healthcare professional, or resolution of symptoms. Mobile phlebotomists in the prospective study collected whole blood, serum and a nasopharyngeal or oropharyngeal swab from every participant. Over a roughly 2-month period, participants in the prospective study had the option of providing additional blood draws and questionnaires. Prospective study blood samples were shipped either frozen or at room temperature before DNA extraction.

The clonotype comes from a man aged 25 to 40 who had recovered from COVID-19. The sample taken for sequencing was PBMCs or T cells enriched from blood (not recorded which). The chain is encoded by TRBV7-9 joined to TRBJ2-1; the D region possibly corresponds to TRBD1 (6 bases align). The CDR3 is CASSSRDTHNEQFF. The DNA is as follows: TGTGCCAGCAGCTCCAGGGACACCCACAATGAGCAGTTCTTC.